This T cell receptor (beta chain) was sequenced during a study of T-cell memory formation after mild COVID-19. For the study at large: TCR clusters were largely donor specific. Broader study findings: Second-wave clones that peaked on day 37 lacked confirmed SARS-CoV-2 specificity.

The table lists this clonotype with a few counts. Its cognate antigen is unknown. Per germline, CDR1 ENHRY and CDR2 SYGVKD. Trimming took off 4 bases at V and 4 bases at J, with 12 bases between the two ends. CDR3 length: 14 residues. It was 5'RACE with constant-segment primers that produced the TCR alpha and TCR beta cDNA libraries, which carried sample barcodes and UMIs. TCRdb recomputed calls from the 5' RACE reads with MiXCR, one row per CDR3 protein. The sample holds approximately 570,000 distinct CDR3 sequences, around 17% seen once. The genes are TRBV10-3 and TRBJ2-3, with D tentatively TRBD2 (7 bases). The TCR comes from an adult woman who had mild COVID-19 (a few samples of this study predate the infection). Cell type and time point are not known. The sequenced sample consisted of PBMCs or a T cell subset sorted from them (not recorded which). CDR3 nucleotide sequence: TGTGCCATCAGTGCCGCGGGGGCGGCAGATACGCAGTATTTT. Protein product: CAISAAGAADTQYF.